This T cell receptor (beta chain) was captured in a study of patients and donors after allogeneic stem cell transplantation. Trimming took 3 bases from V and 4 from J, leaving 12 bases between them. This CDR3 comprises 14 residues. CDR1 is MGHDK, CDR2 SYGVNS, per germline. Each CDR3 protein is one row after TCRdb ran MiXCR on the RT-PCR reads. The sample holds some 90,000 distinct CDR3 sequences; around 48% are singletons and the top ten take around 55%. This receptor was obtained from a human donor who was either an allogeneic HSCT recipient or a stem cell or donor lymphocyte infusion donor (not recorded which). It is not recorded whose cells these are; they may come from a transplant donor. The sample comprised blood, either unsorted or a sorted T cell fraction (not recorded which). The genes are TRBV25-1 and TRBJ1-1; D ambiguous. The CDR3 region is CASSDSPPPTEAFF. CDR3 nucleotides: TGTGCCAGCAGTGACTCCCCCCCGCCCACTGAAGCTTTCTTT.